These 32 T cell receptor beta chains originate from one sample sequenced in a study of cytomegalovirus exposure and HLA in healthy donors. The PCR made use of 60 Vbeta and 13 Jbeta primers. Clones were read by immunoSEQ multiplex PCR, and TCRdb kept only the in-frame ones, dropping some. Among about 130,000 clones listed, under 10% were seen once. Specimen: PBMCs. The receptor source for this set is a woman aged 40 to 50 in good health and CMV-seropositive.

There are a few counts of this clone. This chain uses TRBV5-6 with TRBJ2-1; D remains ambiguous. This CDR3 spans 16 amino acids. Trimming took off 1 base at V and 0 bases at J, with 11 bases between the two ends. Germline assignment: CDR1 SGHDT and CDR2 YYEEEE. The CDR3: CASSLLVTGSYNEQFF. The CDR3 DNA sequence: TGTGCCAGCAGCTTGTTAGTAACTGGCTCCTACAATGAGCAGTTCTTC. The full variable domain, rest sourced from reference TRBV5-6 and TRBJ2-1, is DAGVTQSPTHLIKTRGQQVTLRCSPKSGHDTVSWYQQALGQGPQFIFQYYEEEERQRGNFPDRFSGHQFPNYSSELNVNALLLGDSALYLCASSLLVTGSYNEQFFGPGTRLTVL.

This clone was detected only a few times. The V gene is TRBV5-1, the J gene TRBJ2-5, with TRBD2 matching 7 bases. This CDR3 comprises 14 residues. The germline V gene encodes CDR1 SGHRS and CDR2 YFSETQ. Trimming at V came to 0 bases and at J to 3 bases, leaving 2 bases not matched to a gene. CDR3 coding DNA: TGCGCCAGCAGCTTGGGGGGAGGGAAAGAGACCCAGTACTTC. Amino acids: CASSLGGGKETQYF.

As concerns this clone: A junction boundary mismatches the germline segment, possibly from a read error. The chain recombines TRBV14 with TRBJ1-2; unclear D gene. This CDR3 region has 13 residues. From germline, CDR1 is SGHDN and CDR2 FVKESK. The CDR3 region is CASSEDGNYGYTF. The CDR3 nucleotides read TGTGCCAGCAGCGAAGACGGTAACTATGGCTACACCTTC.

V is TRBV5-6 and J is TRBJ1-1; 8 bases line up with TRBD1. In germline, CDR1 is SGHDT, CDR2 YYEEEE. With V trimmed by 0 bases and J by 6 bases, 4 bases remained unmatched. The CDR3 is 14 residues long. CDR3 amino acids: CASSLGTGLPEAFF. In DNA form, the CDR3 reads TGTGCCAGCAGCTTGGGGACAGGGCTCCCTGAAGCTTTCTTT.

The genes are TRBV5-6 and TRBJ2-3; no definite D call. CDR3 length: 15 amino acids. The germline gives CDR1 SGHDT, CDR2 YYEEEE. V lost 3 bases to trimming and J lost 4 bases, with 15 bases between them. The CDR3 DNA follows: TGTGCCAGCAGCTATGCAGGCCTTAGTTCAGATACGCAGTATTTT. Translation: CASSYAGLSSDTQYF.

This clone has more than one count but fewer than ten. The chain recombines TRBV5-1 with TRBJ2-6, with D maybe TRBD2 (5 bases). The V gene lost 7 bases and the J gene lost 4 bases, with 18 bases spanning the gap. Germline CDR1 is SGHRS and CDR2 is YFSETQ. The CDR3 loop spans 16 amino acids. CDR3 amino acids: CASLPGMGLGANVLTF. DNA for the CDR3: TGCGCCAGCCTACCGGGGATGGGCTTAGGGGCCAACGTCCTGACTTTC. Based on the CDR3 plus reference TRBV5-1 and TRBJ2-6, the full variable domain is KAGVTQTPRYLIKTRGQQVTLSCSPISGHRSVSWYQQTPGQGLQFLFEYFSETQRNKGNFPGRFSGRQFSNSRSEMNVSTLELGDSALYLCASLPGMGLGANVLTFGAGSRLTVL.

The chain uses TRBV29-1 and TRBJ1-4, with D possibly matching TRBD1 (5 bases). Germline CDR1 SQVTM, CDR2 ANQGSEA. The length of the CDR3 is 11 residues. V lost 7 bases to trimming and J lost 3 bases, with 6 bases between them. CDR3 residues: CSGGANEKLFF. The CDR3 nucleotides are TGCAGCGGGGGGGCTAATGAAAAACTGTTTTTT.

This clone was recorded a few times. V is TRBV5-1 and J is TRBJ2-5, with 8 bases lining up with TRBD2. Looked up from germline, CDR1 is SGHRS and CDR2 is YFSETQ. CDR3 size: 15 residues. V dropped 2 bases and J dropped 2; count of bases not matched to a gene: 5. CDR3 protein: CASSFGSGGQETQYF. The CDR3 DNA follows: TGCGCCAGCAGCTTTGGCAGCGGGGGACAAGAGACCCAGTACTTC.

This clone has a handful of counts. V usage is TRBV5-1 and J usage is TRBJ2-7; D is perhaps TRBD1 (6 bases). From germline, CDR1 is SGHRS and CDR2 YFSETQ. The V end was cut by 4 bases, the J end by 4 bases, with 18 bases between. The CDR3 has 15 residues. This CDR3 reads CASSPDAQGLYEQYF. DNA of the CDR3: TGCGCCAGCAGCCCGGACGCCCAGGGGTTATACGAGCAGTACTTC. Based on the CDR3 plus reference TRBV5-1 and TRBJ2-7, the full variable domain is KAGVTQTPRYLIKTRGQQVTLSCSPISGHRSVSWYQQTPGQGLQFLFEYFSETQRNKGNFPGRFSGRQFSNSRSEMNVSTLELGDSALYLCASSPDAQGLYEQYFGPGTRLTVT.

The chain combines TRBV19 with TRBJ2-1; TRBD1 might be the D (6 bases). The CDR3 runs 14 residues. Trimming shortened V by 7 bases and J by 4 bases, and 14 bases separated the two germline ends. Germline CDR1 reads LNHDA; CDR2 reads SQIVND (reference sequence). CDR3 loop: CASKAGAIYNEQFF. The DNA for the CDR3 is TGTGCCAGTAAGGCAGGGGCTATTTACAATGAGCAGTTCTTC.

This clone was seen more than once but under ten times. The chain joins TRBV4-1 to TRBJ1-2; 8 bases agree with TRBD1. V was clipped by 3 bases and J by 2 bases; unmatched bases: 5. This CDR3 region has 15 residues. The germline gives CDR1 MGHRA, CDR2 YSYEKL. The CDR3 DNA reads TGCGCCAGCAGCCACCCAACAGGGGGGAACTATGGCTACACCTTC. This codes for CASSHPTGGNYGYTF.

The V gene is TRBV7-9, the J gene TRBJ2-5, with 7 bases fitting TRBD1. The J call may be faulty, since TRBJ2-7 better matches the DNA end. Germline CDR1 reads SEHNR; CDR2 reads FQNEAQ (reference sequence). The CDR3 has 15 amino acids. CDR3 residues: CASSSGWDSSYEQYF. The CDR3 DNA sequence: TGTGCCAGCAGCTCTGGCTGGGACAGCTCCTACGAGCAGTACTTC.

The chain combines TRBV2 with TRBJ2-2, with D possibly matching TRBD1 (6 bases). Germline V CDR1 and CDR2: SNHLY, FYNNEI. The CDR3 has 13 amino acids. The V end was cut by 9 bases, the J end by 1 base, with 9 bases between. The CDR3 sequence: CASSGENTGELFF. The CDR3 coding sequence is TGTGCCAGTTCAGGGGAGAACACCGGGGAGCTGTTTTTT.

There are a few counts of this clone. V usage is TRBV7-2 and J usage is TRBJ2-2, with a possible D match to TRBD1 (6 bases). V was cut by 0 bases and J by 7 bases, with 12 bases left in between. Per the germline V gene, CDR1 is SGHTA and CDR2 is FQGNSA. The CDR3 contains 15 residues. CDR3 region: CASSLAVGAGGELFF. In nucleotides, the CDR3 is TGTGCCAGCAGCTTAGCGGTGGGGGCGGGCGGGGAGCTGTTTTTT.

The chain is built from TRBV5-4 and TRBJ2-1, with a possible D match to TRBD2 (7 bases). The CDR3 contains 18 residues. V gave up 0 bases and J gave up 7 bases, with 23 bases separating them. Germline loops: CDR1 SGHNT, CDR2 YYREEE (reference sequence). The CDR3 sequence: CASSLGSGGGGALNEQFF. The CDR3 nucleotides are TGTGCCAGCAGCTTGGGAAGTGGGGGTGGGGGGGCCTTAAATGAGCAGTTCTTC.

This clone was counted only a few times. The CDR3 DNA reads TGTGCCAGCAGGCAGCCGGGACATTTAAATGAGCAGTTCTTC. Amino acids: CASRQPGHLNEQFF. This rearrangement joins TRBV6-5 to TRBJ2-1, with a weak D call TRBD1 (6 bases). Trimming cost V 6 bases and J 7 bases, with 16 bases left between them. The CDR3 extends over 14 amino acids. The germline V gene has CDR1 MNHEY and CDR2 SVGAGI.

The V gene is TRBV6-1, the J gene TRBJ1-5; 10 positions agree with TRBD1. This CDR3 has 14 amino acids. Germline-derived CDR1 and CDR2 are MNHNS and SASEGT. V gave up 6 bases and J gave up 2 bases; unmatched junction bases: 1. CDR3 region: CASRGTGGNQPQHF. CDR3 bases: TGTGCCAGCAGAGGGACAGGGGGCAATCAGCCCCAGCATTTT.

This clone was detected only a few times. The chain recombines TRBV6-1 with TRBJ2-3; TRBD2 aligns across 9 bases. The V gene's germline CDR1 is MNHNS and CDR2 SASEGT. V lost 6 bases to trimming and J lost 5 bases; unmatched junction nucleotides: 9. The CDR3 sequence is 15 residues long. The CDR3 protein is CASSQQGLAGDTQYF. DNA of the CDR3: TGTGCCAGCAGCCAGCAGGGACTAGCAGGAGATACGCAGTATTTT.

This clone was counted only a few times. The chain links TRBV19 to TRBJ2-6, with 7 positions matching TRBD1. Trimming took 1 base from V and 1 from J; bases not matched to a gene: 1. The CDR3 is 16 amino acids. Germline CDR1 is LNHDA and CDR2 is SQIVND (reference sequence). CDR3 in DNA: TGTGCCAGTAGTATAGTCAGGGGGTCTGGGGCCAACGTCCTGACTTTC. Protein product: CASSIVRGSGANVLTF.

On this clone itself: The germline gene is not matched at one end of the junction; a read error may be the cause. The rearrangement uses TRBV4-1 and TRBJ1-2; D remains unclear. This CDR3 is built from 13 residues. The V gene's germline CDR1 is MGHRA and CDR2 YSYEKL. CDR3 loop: CASSLLVGNQEAF. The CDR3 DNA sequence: TGCGCCAGCAGCCTCCTAGTAGGCAATCAAGAGGCCTTC.

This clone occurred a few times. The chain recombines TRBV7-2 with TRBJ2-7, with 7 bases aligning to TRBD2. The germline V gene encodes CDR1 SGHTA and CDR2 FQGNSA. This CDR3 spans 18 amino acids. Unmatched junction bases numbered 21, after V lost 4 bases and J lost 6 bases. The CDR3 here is CASSSLGGNSGTSLEQYF. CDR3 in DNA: TGTGCCAGCAGCTCCCTCGGGGGGAACTCCGGGACGTCCCTCGAGCAGTACTTC.

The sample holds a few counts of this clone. The CDR3 loop reads CASKLPVDREKLFF. For the CDR3, the DNA is TGTGCCAGCAAACTACCGGTCGATCGTGAAAAACTGTTTTTT. The V gene is TRBV2, the J gene TRBJ1-4, with no clear D. The CDR3 covers 14 residues. Between the trimmed V and J ends, which lost 7 bases and 7 bases, there was a span of 16 bases. CDR1 is SNHLY, CDR2 FYNNEI, per germline.

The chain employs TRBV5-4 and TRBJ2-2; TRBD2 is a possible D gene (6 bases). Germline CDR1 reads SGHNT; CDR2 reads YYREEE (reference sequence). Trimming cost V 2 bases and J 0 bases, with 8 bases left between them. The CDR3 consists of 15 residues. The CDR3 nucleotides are TGTGCCAGCAGCTTCGGGGGACCGAACACCGGGGAGCTGTTTTTT. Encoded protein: CASSFGGPNTGELFF.

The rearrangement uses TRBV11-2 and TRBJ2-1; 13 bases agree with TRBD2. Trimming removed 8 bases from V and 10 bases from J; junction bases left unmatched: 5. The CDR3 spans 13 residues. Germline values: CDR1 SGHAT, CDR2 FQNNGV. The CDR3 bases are TGTGCCAGCCAGGGACTAGCGGGGTTGGAGCAGTTCTTC. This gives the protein CASQGLAGLEQFF.

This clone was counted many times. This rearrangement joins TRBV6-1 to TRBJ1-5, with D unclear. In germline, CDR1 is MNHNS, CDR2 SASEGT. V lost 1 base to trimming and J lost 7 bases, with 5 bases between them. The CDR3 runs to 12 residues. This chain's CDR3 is CASSEDYQPQHF. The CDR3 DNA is TGTGCCAGCAGTGAAGACTACCAGCCCCAGCATTTT.

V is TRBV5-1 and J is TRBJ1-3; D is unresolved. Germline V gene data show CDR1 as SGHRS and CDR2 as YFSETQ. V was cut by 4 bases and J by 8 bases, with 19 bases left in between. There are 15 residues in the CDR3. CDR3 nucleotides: TGCGCCAGCAGCCCGGACTTTCACCCAGGAGACACCATATATTTT. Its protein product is CASSPDFHPGDTIYF.

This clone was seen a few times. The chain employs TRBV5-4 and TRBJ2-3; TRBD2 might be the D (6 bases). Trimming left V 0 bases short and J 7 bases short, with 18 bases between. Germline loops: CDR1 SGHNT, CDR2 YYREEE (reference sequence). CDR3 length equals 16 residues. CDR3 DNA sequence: TGTGCCAGCAGCTTGGAGGTCCTGGAGGGGTTGAATACGCAGTATTTT. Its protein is CASSLEVLEGLNTQYF.

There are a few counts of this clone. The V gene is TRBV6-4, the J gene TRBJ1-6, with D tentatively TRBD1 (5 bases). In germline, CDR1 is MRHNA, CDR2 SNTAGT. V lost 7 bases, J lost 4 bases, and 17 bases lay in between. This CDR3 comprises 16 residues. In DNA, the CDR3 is TGTGCCAGCACCCCCCCCAGGAGACAGTATAATTCACCCCTCCACTTT. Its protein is CASTPPRRQYNSPLHF.

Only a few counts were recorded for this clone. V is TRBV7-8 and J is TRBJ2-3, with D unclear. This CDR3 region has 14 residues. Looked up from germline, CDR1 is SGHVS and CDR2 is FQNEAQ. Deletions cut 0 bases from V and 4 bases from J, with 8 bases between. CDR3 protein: CASSLAEVPDTQYF. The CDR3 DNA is TGTGCCAGCAGCTTAGCTGAGGTGCCAGATACGCAGTATTTT.

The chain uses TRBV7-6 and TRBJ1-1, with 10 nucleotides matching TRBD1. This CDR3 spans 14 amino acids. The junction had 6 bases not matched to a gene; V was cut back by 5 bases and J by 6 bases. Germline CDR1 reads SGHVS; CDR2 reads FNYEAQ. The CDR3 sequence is CASSPTGGVAEAFF. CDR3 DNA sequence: TGTGCCAGCAGCCCGACAGGGGGCGTCGCTGAAGCTTTCTTT. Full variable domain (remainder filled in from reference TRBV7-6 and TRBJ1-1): GAGVSQSPRYKVTKRGQDVALRCDPISGHVSLYWYRQALGQGPEFLTYFNYEAQQDKSGLPNDRFSAERPEGSISTLTIQRTEQRDSAMYRCASSPTGGVAEAFFGQGTRLTVV.

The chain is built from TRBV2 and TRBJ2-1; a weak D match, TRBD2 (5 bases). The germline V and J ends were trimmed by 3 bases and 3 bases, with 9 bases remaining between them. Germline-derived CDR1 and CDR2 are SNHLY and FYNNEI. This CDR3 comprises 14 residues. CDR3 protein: CASSEQRSYNEQFF. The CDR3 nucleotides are TGTGCCAGCAGTGAGCAGCGGAGCTACAATGAGCAGTTCTTC.

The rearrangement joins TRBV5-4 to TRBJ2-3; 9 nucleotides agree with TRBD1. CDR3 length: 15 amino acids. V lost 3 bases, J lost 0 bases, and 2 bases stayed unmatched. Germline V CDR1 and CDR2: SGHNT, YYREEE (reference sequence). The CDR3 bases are TGTGCCAGCAGCTCCGGGACAGGGAGCACAGATACGCAGTATTTT. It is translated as CASSSGTGSTDTQYF.